These 8 T cell receptor beta chains originate from one sample sequenced in a study of cytomegalovirus exposure and HLA in healthy donors. The PCR employed 60 Vbeta primers together with 13 Jbeta primers. The method was immunoSEQ multiplex PCR; TCRdb's version includes in-frame clones alone and lacks a portion of them. The sample has about 94,000 clones; approximately 76% are singletons. Source material: PBMCs. Every receptor here comes from a male donor in good health and CMV-seronegative.

V is TRBV6-6 and J is TRBJ2-7; TRBD1 aligns across 9 bases. From germline, CDR1 is MNHNY and CDR2 SVGAGI (reference sequence). Unmatched junction bases numbered 12, after V lost 6 bases and J lost 3 bases. The CDR3 is 16 residues long. The CDR3 DNA sequence: TGTGCCAGCAGGGTCTCCGGGACAGGGAGAAACTACGAGCAGTACTTC. It translates to CASRVSGTGRNYEQYF.

This CDR3 reads CASSRQRNTGELFF. The CDR3 coding sequence is TGCGCCAGCAGCCGACAGAGGAACACCGGGGAGCTGTTTTTT. The chain recombines TRBV4-1 with TRBJ2-2; D may be TRBD1 (5 bases). V was cut by 4 bases and J by 1 base, with 7 bases left in between. Germline V CDR1 and CDR2: MGHRA, YSYEKL. The CDR3 loop spans 14 amino acids.

J is TRBJ1-2 and V is TRBV4-3; 8 nucleotides align to TRBD1. Unmatched junction bases numbered 3, after V lost 1 base and J lost 8 bases. Germline V gene data show CDR1 as LGHNA and CDR2 as YSLEER. The CDR3 has 13 residues. CDR3 nucleotides: TGCGCCAGCAGCCAAGTGGGACAGGAGGGCTACACCTTC. This codes for CASSQVGQEGYTF.

The genes are TRBV6-1 and TRBJ2-5, with TRBD1 matching over 10 bases. The V gene's germline CDR1 is MNHNS and CDR2 SASEGT. V was pared by 8 bases and J by 4 bases, with 4 bases of the junction left unmatched. The CDR3 contains 13 residues. CDR3: CASLDRGRETQYF. The CDR3 DNA reads as TGTGCCAGCTTAGACAGGGGGCGAGAGACCCAGTACTTC.

This clone has more than one count but fewer than ten. V and J are TRBV19 and TRBJ2-4, with TRBD2 identical over 12 bases. V dropped 3 bases and J dropped 0; count of bases not matched to a gene: 6. Germline V CDR1 and CDR2: LNHDA, SQIVND (reference sequence). The CDR3 is 18 residues long. This chain's CDR3 is CASSIPSGRGLAKNIQYF. CDR3 DNA: TGTGCCAGTAGTATTCCTAGCGGGAGGGGGTTAGCCAAAAACATTCAGTACTTC.

V is TRBV27 and J is TRBJ2-7, with 7 bases that match TRBD1. The CDR3 is 15 amino acids. Losses at the gene ends were 5 bases for V and 2 bases for J; bases not matched to a gene: 9. Per the germline V gene, CDR1 is MNHEY and CDR2 is SMNVEV (reference sequence). CDR3 region: CASSAYRGTAYEQYF. In DNA form, the CDR3 reads TGTGCCAGCAGTGCTTACAGGGGTACCGCCTACGAGCAGTACTTC.

V and J are TRBV5-4 and TRBJ1-4; 8 bases align to TRBD1. The CDR3 has 14 residues. V was pared by 4 bases and J by 3 bases, with 2 bases of the junction left unmatched. The germline V gene has CDR1 SGHNT and CDR2 YYREEE (reference sequence). The chain's CDR3 is CASSQGAANEKLFF. As DNA, the CDR3 is TGTGCCAGCAGCCAGGGGGCAGCTAATGAAAAACTGTTTTTT.

The CDR3 sequence: CSVKTGLAEAFF. The CDR3 nucleotides are TGCAGCGTTAAGACAGGGTTGGCTGAAGCTTTCTTT. This chain connects TRBV29-1 to TRBJ1-1, with TRBD1 matching 7 bases. The CDR3 consists of 12 residues. J lost 6 bases, V lost 5 bases, and 6 bases had no gene match. Germline-derived CDR1 and CDR2 are SQVTM and ANQGSEA. Drawing the rest from reference TRBV29-1 and TRBJ1-1, the complete variable domain is SAVISQKPSRDICQRGTSLTIQCQVDSQVTMMFWYRQQPGQSLTLIATANQGSEATYESGFVIDKFPISRPNLTFSTLTVSNMSPEDSSIYLCSVKTGLAEAFFGQGTRLTVV.